The TCR beta chain described here comes from a study of T-cell memory formation after mild COVID-19. Study-level points and caveats: From day 15 to 85, contracting clones were balanced between CD4 and CD8, whereas later expanders leaned toward CD4+. Among CD4+ contracting clones, most were CM and EM, and CD8+ ones EMRA. Cross-reactive memory seemingly joined, as some responding clones were found in pre-infection memory.

With regard to this clonotype: Its specificity is unknown.

5'RACE with constant-segment primers built TCRalpha and TCRbeta cDNA libraries with UMIs. TCRdb called the 5' RACE reads again in MiXCR, with one record for every CDR3 protein. The sample lists roughly 500,000 distinct CDR3 sequences, around 21% occurring once. The CDR3 length is 15 residues. V was clipped by 5 bases and J by 3 bases, with 13 bases between them. The rearrangement links TRBV12-3 or TRBV12-4 to TRBJ2-2; D is uncertain. The sequencing sample was made of PBMCs or a T cell subset sorted from them (not recorded which). This TCR derives from an adult woman who had mild COVID-19 (a few samples of this study predate the infection). Cell type and time point are not known. The CDR3 here is CASSTRAHDTGELFF. The CDR3 DNA sequence: TGTGCCAGCAGTACCCGGGCCCATGACACCGGGGAGCTGTTTTTT.